This TCR beta chain is drawn from a study of T cells in Graves' hyperthyroidism and ophthalmopathy. There were TCR beta CDR3 regions amplified from RNA transcripts. Initially, a first-round RT-PCR of the TCR CDR3 employed the HTBI primer set. TCRdb reprocessed the multiplex PCR reads via MiXCR and lists one record per CDR3 protein. The table records fewer than 800,000 distinct CDR3 sequences, around 15% of them present only once. CDR1 is SGHRS, CDR2 YFSETQ, per germline. V dropped 4 bases and J dropped 6 bases, with 19 bases sitting between them. CDR3 length: 16 residues. The source material was blood. The sequence was collected from a man aged 18 to 35 with Graves' hyperthyroidism. The rearrangement uses TRBV5-1 and TRBJ2-2; D unclear. The CDR3 region is CASSPSPGPWAGELFF. In nucleotides, the CDR3 is TGCGCCAGCAGCCCAAGCCCGGGCCCTTGGGCCGGGGAGCTGTTTTTT.